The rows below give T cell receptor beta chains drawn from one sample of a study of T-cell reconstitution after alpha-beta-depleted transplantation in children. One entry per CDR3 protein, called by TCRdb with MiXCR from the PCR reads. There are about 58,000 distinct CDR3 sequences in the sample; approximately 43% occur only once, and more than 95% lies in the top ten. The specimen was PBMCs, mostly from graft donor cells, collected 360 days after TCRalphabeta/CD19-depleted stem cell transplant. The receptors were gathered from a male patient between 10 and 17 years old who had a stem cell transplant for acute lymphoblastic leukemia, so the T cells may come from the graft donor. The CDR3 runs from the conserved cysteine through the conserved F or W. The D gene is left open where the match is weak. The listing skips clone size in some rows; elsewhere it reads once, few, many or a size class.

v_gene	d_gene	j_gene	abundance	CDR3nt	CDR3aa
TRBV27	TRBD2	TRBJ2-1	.	TGTGCCAGCATTATAGCGGGAGGCAGCTACAATGAGCAGTTCTTC	CASIIAGGSYNEQFF
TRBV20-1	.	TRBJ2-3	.	TGCAGTGCTAGGCCGGGCCTCACAGATACGCAGTATTTT	CSARPGLTDTQYF
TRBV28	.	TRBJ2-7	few	TGTGCCACCACAAGGGGCGGGACCTACGAGCAGTACTTC	CATTRGGTYEQYF
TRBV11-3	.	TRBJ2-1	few	TGTGCCAGCAGATGGGGTGTGCAGTTCTTC	CASRWGVQFF
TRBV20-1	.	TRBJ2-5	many	TGCAGTGCTAGAGAGGAGTGGGGGGAGACCCAGTACTTC	CSAREEWGETQYF
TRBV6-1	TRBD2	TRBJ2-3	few	TGTGCCAGCAGTCCTAGCGGGGGGGTCGCAGATACGCAGTATTTT	CASSPSGGVADTQYF
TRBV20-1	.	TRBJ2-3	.	TGCAGTGCTGAAGACGACTTCTTAACTAGCACAGATACGCAGTATTTT	CSAEDDFLTSTDTQYF
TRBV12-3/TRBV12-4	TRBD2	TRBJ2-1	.	TGTGCCAGCAGTAAACTAGCGGGCGGAGCCTACAATGAGCAGTTCTTC	CASSKLAGGAYNEQFF
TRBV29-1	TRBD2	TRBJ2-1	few	TGCAGCGCCCAAACCTTCGGGGGGTCCTACAATGAGCAGTTCTTC	CSAQTFGGSYNEQFF
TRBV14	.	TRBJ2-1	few	TGTGCCAGCAGCCCCCCGGGACCCCCTTTGGTTGAGCAGTTCTTC	CASSPPGPPLVEQFF
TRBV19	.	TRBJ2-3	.	TGTGCCAGTATGGGCCTACCGGGCCACACAGATACGCAGTATTTT	CASMGLPGHTDTQYF
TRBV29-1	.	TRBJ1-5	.	TGCAGCGTTCAGGAGGTTGGGGGCGAGTACCAGCCCCAGCATTTT	CSVQEVGGEYQPQHF
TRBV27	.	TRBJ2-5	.	TGTGCCAGCAATTCGGGGGCTACCCGGCCCCAAGAGACCCAGTACTTC	CASNSGATRPQETQYF
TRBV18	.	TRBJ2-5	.	TGTGCCAGCTCACCCGGGGAGACCCAGTACTTC	CASSPGETQYF
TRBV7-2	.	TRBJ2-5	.	TGTGCCAGCAGCCCAGGGGACCGTAAAGAGACCCAGTACTTC	CASSPGDRKETQYF
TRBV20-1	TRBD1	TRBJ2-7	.	TGCAGTGGCCACACAGGGGGCGAGCAGTACTTC	CSGHTGGEQYF
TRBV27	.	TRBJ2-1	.	TGTGCCAGCAGTTTAGTGGGGCAGGCCCAGTTCTTC	CASSLVGQAQFF
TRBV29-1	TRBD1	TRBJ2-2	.	TGCAGCGTCCAAACAGGGGGCGGAGGGACCGGGGAGCTGTTTTTT	CSVQTGGGGTGELFF
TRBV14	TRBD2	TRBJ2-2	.	TGTGCCAGCAGCCCGGGACTAGCGGGAGGCCCGAACACCGGGGAGCTGTTTTTT	CASSPGLAGGPNTGELFF
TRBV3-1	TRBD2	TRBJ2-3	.	TGTGCCAGCAGCCACGGGGGGAGCACAGATACGCAGTATTTT	CASSHGGSTDTQYF
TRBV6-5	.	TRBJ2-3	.	TGTGCCAGCAGTTACTCGGGAGGCGCAGATACGCAGTATTTT	CASSYSGGADTQYF
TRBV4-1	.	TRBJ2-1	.	TGCGCCAGCAGCCAAGTTTTAGGAGGGAATGAGCAGTTCTTC	CASSQVLGGNEQFF
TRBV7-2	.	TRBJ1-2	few	TGTGCCAGCAGCTTAGTTTTAGACGCAAACTATGGCTACACCTTC	CASSLVLDANYGYTF
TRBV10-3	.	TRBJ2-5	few	TGTGCCATCTCATCCAAAACGGGGATTGGGAAAGAGACCCAGTACTTC	CAISSKTGIGKETQYF
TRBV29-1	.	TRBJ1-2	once	TGCAGCGTTGTTTTGGGAGGAGAGGGAGGCTACACCTTC	CSVVLGGEGGYTF
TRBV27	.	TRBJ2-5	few	TGTGCCAGCACCTTAGGGTTTGAGACCCAGTACTTC	CASTLGFETQYF
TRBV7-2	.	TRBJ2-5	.	TGTGCCAGCAGCTTATATGTCGCTTCACAAGAGACCCAGTACTTC	CASSLYVASQETQYF
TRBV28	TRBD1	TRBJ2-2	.	TGTGCCAGCACCTACAGGGGCGATATGACCAACACCGGGGAGCTGTTTTTT	CASTYRGDMTNTGELFF
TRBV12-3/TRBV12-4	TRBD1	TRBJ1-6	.	TGTGCCAGCAGCCCGGGACAGGGCTCACCCCTCCACTTT	CASSPGQGSPLHF
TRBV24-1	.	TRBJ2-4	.	TGTGCCACCAGTGTCGATGGAGTAGCCAAAAACATTCAGTACTTC	CATSVDGVAKNIQYF
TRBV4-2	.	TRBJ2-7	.	TGTGCCAGCAGCCAGGAGCGGCCTATCTACGAGCAGTACTTC	CASSQERPIYEQYF
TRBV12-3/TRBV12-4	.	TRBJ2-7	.	TGTGCCAGCAGTTCCCCCACAGGGCTAGGCTACGAGCAGTACTTC	CASSSPTGLGYEQYF
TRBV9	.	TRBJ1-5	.	TGTGCCAGCAGCGTAGACGGCTATAGCAATCAGCCCCAGCATTTT	CASSVDGYSNQPQHF
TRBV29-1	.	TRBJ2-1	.	TGCAGCGTTGGGGGATTGAATCACTTCTTC	CSVGGLNHFF
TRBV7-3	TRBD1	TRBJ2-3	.	TGTGCCAGCAGCTCGGGACAGGGGGCAGATACGCAGTATTTT	CASSSGQGADTQYF